The 3 T cell receptor beta chains presented below share a single source sample, sequenced in a study of response to subunit inactivated influenza vaccine. A single record per CDR3 protein comes from TCRdb applying MiXCR to the RT-PCR reads. There are around 170,000 distinct CDR3 sequences in the sample; approximately 12% occur only once, and about 40% lies in the top ten. The specimen comprised CD8+ T cells sorted from PBMCs, sampled around 25 months after vaccination. Receptors originate from a man aged 45 to 70 who received an inactivated influenza vaccine.

Here the CDR3 reads CATSRDKETQYF. CDR3 in DNA: TGTGCCACCAGCAGAGATAAAGAGACCCAGTACTTC. This chain joins TRBV15 and TRBJ2-5; D not certain. Germline V gene lookup returns CDR1 LNHNV and CDR2 YYDKDF (reference sequence). The CDR3 has 12 residues. The V end was cut by 0 bases, the J end by 3 bases, with 2 bases between.

The chain links TRBV12-1 to TRBJ2-2. TRBV12-1 is classified as a pseudogene. CDR3 length equals 15 residues. The CDR3 DNA reads as TGTGCCAGCAGCTTTGGGCAGACTAACACCGGGGAGCTGTTTTTT. This sequence encodes CASSFGQTNTGELFF.

This clonotype was observed a few times. The chain links TRBV5-1 to TRBJ2-7, with D possibly being TRBD2 (5 bases). This CDR3 region has 13 residues. In germline, CDR1 is SGHRS, CDR2 YFSETQ. V lost 2 bases, J lost 4 bases, and 10 bases lay in between. The CDR3 region has the DNA TGCGCCAGCAGCTTTTTTGAGGGATACGAGCAGTACTTC. This codes for CASSFFEGYEQYF.